This T cell receptor beta chain derives from a study of T cell changes during pregnancy in multiple sclerosis. Trimming shortened V by 1 base and J by 0 bases, and 7 bases separated the two germline ends. The CDR3 length is 14 residues. Germline-derived CDR1 and CDR2 are SGHRS and YFSETQ. This clone was counted only a few times. Method: immunoSEQ multiplex PCR; TCRdb's copy keeps in-frame clones and lacks some. The table shows tens of thousands of clones, with roughly 89% occurring only once. The material sequenced was peripheral blood, taken after pregnancy. The TCR comes from a female donor in good health, enrolled as a control in a pregnancy study. This chain links TRBV5-1 with TRBJ1-1; the D is unclear. CDR3 sequence: CASSLSQMNTEAFF. Written as DNA, the CDR3 is TGCGCCAGCAGCTTGTCCCAGATGAACACTGAAGCTTTCTTT.